Listed below are T cell receptor beta chains from one sample, sequenced in a study of T cell changes during pregnancy in multiple sclerosis. The data were produced by immunoSEQ multiplex PCR, yet TCRdb's version contains in-frame clones alone and is incomplete. The sample consists of tens of thousands of clones, 94% of them appearing once. The sequencing used peripheral blood, collected after pregnancy. These receptors were taken from a female donor in good health, enrolled as a control in a pregnancy study. The CDR3 runs from the conserved cysteine through the conserved F or W. Each record gives: clone size, J gene, V gene, D gene, CDR3 protein, CDR3 DNA. D genes are given only for firm matches. Size is omitted from some rows. Given values are once, few, many or a class for expanded clones.

>.|TRBJ2-3|TRBV2|TRBD2
CASRQGLAGLTQYF
TGTGCCAGCAGACAGGGACTAGCGGGGCTCACGCAGTATTTT
>.|TRBJ1-6|TRBV7-2|.
CASSPRTDHNSPLHF
TGTGCCAGCAGCCCCCGGACAGACCATAATTCACCCCTCCACTTT
>.|TRBJ2-5|TRBV7-6|TRBD2
CASSLLTSGETQYF
TGTGCCAGCAGCTTACTCACTAGCGGGGAGACCCAGTACTTC
>.|TRBJ1-5|TRBV6-1|.
CASSERRVEPQHF
TGTGCCAGCAGTGAAAGAAGAGTCGAGCCCCAGCATTTT
>.|TRBJ2-7|TRBV27|.
CASSYAQNYEQYF
TGTGCCAGCAGCTACGCGCAAAACTACGAGCAGTACTTC
>.|TRBJ2-7|TRBV18|.
CASANGLDYYEQYF
TGTGCCAGCGCAAACGGGCTTGACTACTACGAGCAGTACTTC
>.|TRBJ1-3|TRBV5-6|TRBD1
CASSPGTGGKGNTIYF
TGTGCCAGCAGCCCCGGGACAGGGGGCAAGGGAAACACCATATATTTT
>.|TRBJ2-5|TRBV5-1|.
CASSSTGLRRETQYF
TGCGCCAGCAGCTCCACAGGGTTACGTCGAGAGACCCAGTACTTC
>.|TRBJ2-1|TRBV5-4|TRBD2
CASSLVFAGGGEDEQFF
TGTGCCAGCAGCTTGGTCTTTGCGGGAGGGGGGGAGGATGAGCAGTTCTTC
>.|TRBJ1-2|TRBV7-9|TRBD1
CASRQPGQGAYGYTF
TGTGCCAGCAGACAACCGGGACAGGGGGCCTATGGCTACACCTTC
>.|TRBJ2-7|TRBV11-3|TRBD2
CASSLSGGSYEQYF
TGTGCCAGCAGCCTTAGCGGGGGATCCTACGAGCAGTACTTC
>.|TRBJ2-1|TRBV7-8|TRBD2
CASSLAGIAGGYNEQFF
TGTGCCAGCAGCTTAGCGGGTATAGCGGGAGGGTACAATGAGCAGTTCTTC
>once|TRBJ2-2|TRBV13|TRBD2
CASSSRTSGPNTGELFF
TGTGCCAGCAGCTCCCGGACTAGCGGGCCGAACACCGGGGAGCTGTTTTTT
>.|TRBJ2-5|TRBV6-1|.
CATKFQGSKETQYF
TGTGCCACCAAGTTTCAGGGCAGTAAAGAGACCCAGTACTTC
>.|TRBJ2-5|TRBV28|.
CASSERLPEETQYF
TGTGCCAGCAGTGAAAGACTACCCGAAGAGACCCAGTACTTC
>.|TRBJ2-1|TRBV28|TRBD2
CASSFLRAGVSEQFF
TGTGCCAGCAGTTTTCTTCGAGCGGGAGTTTCTGAGCAGTTCTTC
>.|TRBJ1-1|TRBV19|.
CASSPTEKNTEAFF
TGTGCCAGTAGCCCGACGGAGAAGAACACTGAAGCTTTCTTT
>.|TRBJ2-3|TRBV5-1|TRBD2
CASSGSEGLANTQYF
TGCGCCAGCAGCGGATCGGAAGGACTAGCGAATACGCAGTATTTT
>.|TRBJ1-5|TRBV6-5|.
CASSPQGSPQPQHF
TGTGCCAGCAGTCCCCAGGGAAGCCCTCAGCCCCAGCATTTT
>.|TRBJ2-7|TRBV6-9|.
CAISGLKYEQYF
TGTGCCATCTCGGGACTGAAATACGAGCAGTACTTC
>.|TRBJ2-1|TRBV2|TRBD2
CASSAEVAGNYEQFF
TGTGCCAGCAGTGCGGAGGTAGCGGGAAATTATGAGCAGTTCTTC
>.|TRBJ2-7|TRBV29-1|.
CSVVGGASGEQYF
TGCAGCGTTGTTGGCGGAGCTTCTGGGGAGCAGTACTTC
>.|TRBJ2-1|TRBV28|.
CASTAGGVEQFF
TGTGCCAGCACCGCCGGGGGAGTTGAGCAGTTCTTC
>.|TRBJ2-5|TRBV9|TRBD1
CASSVEGTVNF
TGTGCCAGCAGCGTAGAGGGGACAGTAAACTTC